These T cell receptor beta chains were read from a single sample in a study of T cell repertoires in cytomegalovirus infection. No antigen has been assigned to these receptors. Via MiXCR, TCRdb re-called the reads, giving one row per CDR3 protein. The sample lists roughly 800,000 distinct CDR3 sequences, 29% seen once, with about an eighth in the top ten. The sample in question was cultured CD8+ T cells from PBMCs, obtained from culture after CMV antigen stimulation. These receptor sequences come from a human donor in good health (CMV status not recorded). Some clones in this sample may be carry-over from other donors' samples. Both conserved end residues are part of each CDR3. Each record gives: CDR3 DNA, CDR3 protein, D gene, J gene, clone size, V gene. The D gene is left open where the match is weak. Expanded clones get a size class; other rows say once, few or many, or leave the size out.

TGTGCCAGTAGTATAGTGGCCAGGGGGGGCAATCAGCCCCAGCATTTT CASSIVARGGNQPQHF TRBD1 TRBJ1-5 - TRBV19
TGTGCCAGCAGTTTCAGGGGCAGGACCGGGGAGCTGTTTTTT CASSFRGRTGELFF - TRBJ2-2 - TRBV28
TGTGCCACCAGTGATCGGAGTAACACCGGGGAGCTGTTTTTT CATSDRSNTGELFF - TRBJ2-2 few TRBV24-1
TGCGCCAGCAGCCCACAGGTAGGATCCAGCAATCAGCCCCAGCATTTT CASSPQVGSSNQPQHF - TRBJ1-5 - TRBV4-1
TGTGCCAGCAGCACAATAGGACTAGCGGTGGAAGAGACCCAGTACTTC CASSTIGLAVEETQYF TRBD2 TRBJ2-5 many TRBV7-2
TGTGCCAGCAGTTATGAGGGGGCGGTTGGCTACACCTTC CASSYEGAVGYTF TRBD1 TRBJ1-2 few TRBV6-1
TGCAGTGCTAGAGATCACGACACTGGGCCCTCCTATAATTCACCCCTCCACTTT CSARDHDTGPSYNSPLHF - TRBJ1-6 - TRBV20-1
TGTGCCAGCAGCTCAATTTGGACGGGAGAAAAACTGTTTTTT CASSSIWTGEKLFF - TRBJ1-4 - TRBV7-9
TGTGCCAGCAGCGAACCCGGGACAGGGGTGGCTTTCTTT CASSEPGTGVAFF TRBD1 TRBJ1-1 few TRBV14
TGTGCCAGCAGTCACGCAGGGACTGAAAAACTGTTTTTT CASSHAGTEKLFF - TRBJ1-4 - TRBV6-6
TGTGCCAGCAGCTTAGGTGGCGGGGGGCAAGTTCCCTACGAGCAGTACTTC CASSLGGGGQVPYEQYF TRBD2 TRBJ2-7 many TRBV7-6
TGTGCCAGCAGCCGACGATTGACCCGGGATCCCCAGTACTTC CASSRRLTRDPQYF - TRBJ2-5 few TRBV14
TGTGCCAGCAGTGTTATAGCGGGGGGGATGCCCAATGAGCAGTTCTTC CASSVIAGGMPNEQFF TRBD2 TRBJ2-1 - TRBV6-1
TGTGCCAGCCACTCCGCGGGGTTTAACTATGGCTACACCTTC CASHSAGFNYGYTF - TRBJ1-2 - TRBV19
TGTGCCAGCAGTGATCAAGCGGGATACTACAATGAGCAGTTCTTC CASSDQAGYYNEQFF TRBD2 TRBJ2-1 once TRBV2
TGTGCCAGCAGGCAGGGGTTCTATGGCTACACCTTC CASRQGFYGYTF - TRBJ1-2 few TRBV27
TGTGCCACCAGTTCGGGGAGCAATCAGCCCCAGCATTTT CATSSGSNQPQHF - TRBJ1-5 - TRBV24-1
TGTGCCAGCAGCCCCACCCCCGGGATCCCTGACAAGACCGGGGAGCTGTTTTTT CASSPTPGIPDKTGELFF - TRBJ2-2 many TRBV7-2
TGCGCCAGCAGCCACCCCGGGACAGGACATTATGGCTACACCTTC CASSHPGTGHYGYTF TRBD1 TRBJ1-2 - TRBV4-1
TGTGCCAGCAGTGAACACGGGGGGGGGGGCACTGAAGCTTTCTTT CASSEHGGGGTEAFF - TRBJ1-1 - TRBV6-4
TGTGCCAGCAGTTACGGCGGGGCCCACACCGGGGAGCTGTTTTTT CASSYGGAHTGELFF - TRBJ2-2 - TRBV6-5
TGTGCCAGCAGCATGCCGGCGGGGGTGAACACTGAAGCTTTCTTT CASSMPAGVNTEAFF - TRBJ1-1 - TRBV7-6
TGTGCCAGCAGCGTAGTGGCCGGCCCCTACGAGCAGTACTTC CASSVVAGPYEQYF - TRBJ2-7 many TRBV7-6
TGTGCCAGCAGCCCCCGACAGGGAAGCGGGTCCTCGAACACTGAAGCTTTCTTT CASSPRQGSGSSNTEAFF TRBD1 TRBJ1-1 few TRBV7-9
TGTGCCAGCAGTTACTCGCCCGGTGTTCGGCTGACTTCACCCCTCCACTTT CASSYSPGVRLTSPLHF - TRBJ1-6 few TRBV6-5
TGTGCCAGCAGTTACTCTATTCGGACCGCTGAAGCTTTCTTT CASSYSIRTAEAFF - TRBJ1-1 - TRBV6-6
TGCGCCAGCAGCCAAGGGTCCGCTGAAGCTTTCTTT CASSQGSAEAFF - TRBJ1-1 - TRBV4-1
TGTGCCAGCAGGCTTATTGGGGCCGCCTATGGCTACACCTTC CASRLIGAAYGYTF - TRBJ1-2 - TRBV27
TGTGCCAGCAGCGTGGCCGGGACAGACTATGGCTACACCTTC CASSVAGTDYGYTF TRBD1 TRBJ1-2 few TRBV9
TGTGCCAGCAGTTGGGCCCACAGGGACGAGCAGTACTTC CASSWAHRDEQYF - TRBJ2-7 - TRBV27
TGTGCCAGCAGCTTAATACGGTCCGGGGAGCTGTTTTTT CASSLIRSGELFF - TRBJ2-2 many TRBV7-3
TGTGCCAGCAGTCCCCCGTCCAGGGTGAACACTGAAGCTTTCTTT CASSPPSRVNTEAFF - TRBJ1-1 - TRBV27
TGTGCCAGCAGTTTCGGCCCTAAACCTCAAGAGACCCAGTACTTC CASSFGPKPQETQYF - TRBJ2-5 few TRBV12-3/TRBV12-4
TGTGCCATTCTCGGGGTCGGCTACACCTTC CAILGVGYTF - TRBJ1-2 - TRBV10-3
TGTGCCAGCAGCTCGGAATGGACAGGGGGCGTTTGGGCGAACACTGAAGCTTTCTTT CASSSEWTGGVWANTEAFF TRBD1 TRBJ1-1 - TRBV5-6
TGTGCCAGCACCCAAGCGAGCCGCTCCTACAATGAGCAGTTCTTC CASTQASRSYNEQFF - TRBJ2-1 few TRBV7-9
TGTGCCAGCACCATGAACACTGAAGCTTTCTTT CASTMNTEAFF - TRBJ1-1 many TRBV7-9
TGTGCCAGCAGTTACGAGGGGAGACGGAACCTCTACGAGCAGTACTTC CASSYEGRRNLYEQYF - TRBJ2-7 - TRBV6-8
TGTGCCAGCAGTCCCTCGGGGTCCAATCAGCCCCAGCATTTT CASSPSGSNQPQHF - TRBJ1-5 many TRBV6-5
TGTGCCAGTACCTTGAACAGGGGGCGCGGTGAAAAACTGTTTTTT CASTLNRGRGEKLFF TRBD1 TRBJ1-4 - TRBV19
TGTGCCAGCTCCCCGAAGGACGAGAACACCGGGGAGCTGTTTTTT CASSPKDENTGELFF - TRBJ2-2 few TRBV18
TGTGCCAGCAGTTTATCGTGGGGGCCGCAGAACACTGAAGCTTTCTTT CASSLSWGPQNTEAFF - TRBJ1-1 - TRBV27
TGTGCCAGCTACACCGGGGGGCATGGCTACACCTTC CASYTGGHGYTF - TRBJ1-2 many TRBV12-3/TRBV12-4
TGTGCCAGCAGTTTCCTCGGGGGGAGCTCCTACAATGAGCAGTTCTTC CASSFLGGSSYNEQFF TRBD2 TRBJ2-1 few TRBV27
TGCGCCAGCAGTCAACCTACAGGGGCCCGAGGGTATAGCAATCAGCCCCAGCATTTT CASSQPTGARGYSNQPQHF TRBD1 TRBJ1-5 many TRBV23-1
TGTGCCAGCAGCGAGTCCCTCCTTGAGGGTATGCCCTACGAGCAGTACTTC CASSESLLEGMPYEQYF - TRBJ2-7 - TRBV28
TGCGCCAGCAGCCAAGATTCCCAGGGTAGAAATCAGGATGGCTACACCTTC CASSQDSQGRNQDGYTF - TRBJ1-2 - TRBV4-1
TGTGCCACCAGTGATCCCCCCCAGGGAGATACGCAGTATTTT CATSDPPQGDTQYF - TRBJ2-3 - TRBV24-1
TGTGCCAGCACCGAGACAGCGTCAACCCGCACCGGGGAGCTGTTTTTT CASTETASTRTGELFF - TRBJ2-2 - TRBV7-9
TGTGCCAGCAGTGAACAGGCAGACTCTTCCTACGAGCAGTACTTC CASSEQADSSYEQYF - TRBJ2-7 - TRBV2
TGTGCCAGCAGTTACGGCCCCCACCCAACAGATACGCAGTATTTT CASSYGPHPTDTQYF - TRBJ2-3 few TRBV6-6